This record concerns one T cell receptor beta chain sequence. Its antigen is not identified. The source of the sample is a study of shared clonotypes between healthy human individuals. Study findings and constraints: Sorted-subset sequencing was shown by rarefaction to be incomplete despite large depth. The study drew on few donors, limiting represented genetic and exposure-history diversity.

Authors' processing steps: Junction-only sequences produced by ImmunoSEQ had no quality scores, so filtering differed. Profiled with immunoSEQ multiplex PCR; TCRdb holds only in-frame clones, not every one. That table gives V, J and clone size, and the DNA gave D and trimming. In the table there are nearly 2 million clones, approximately 94% of which are singletons. The CDR3 length is 16 residues. Germline V gene lookup returns CDR1 MNHEY and CDR2 SMNVEV (reference sequence). V dropped 0 bases and J dropped 11; count of bases not matched to a gene: 13. The naive CD8 fraction comprised CD45RO-negative cells positively selected for CCR7 and excluded terminally differentiated effector memory CD45RA+ cells.

The chain combines TRBV27 with TRBJ2-7; 10 nucleotides match TRBD2. Sequenced: naive CD8+ T cells sorted from blood. The TCR comes from a man aged 18-30 years in good health. Here the CDR3 DNA reads TGTGCCAGCAGTTTATCGGAGCGGACTAGCGGAAGAAATAAGTACTTC. It translates to CASSLSERTSGRNKYF.